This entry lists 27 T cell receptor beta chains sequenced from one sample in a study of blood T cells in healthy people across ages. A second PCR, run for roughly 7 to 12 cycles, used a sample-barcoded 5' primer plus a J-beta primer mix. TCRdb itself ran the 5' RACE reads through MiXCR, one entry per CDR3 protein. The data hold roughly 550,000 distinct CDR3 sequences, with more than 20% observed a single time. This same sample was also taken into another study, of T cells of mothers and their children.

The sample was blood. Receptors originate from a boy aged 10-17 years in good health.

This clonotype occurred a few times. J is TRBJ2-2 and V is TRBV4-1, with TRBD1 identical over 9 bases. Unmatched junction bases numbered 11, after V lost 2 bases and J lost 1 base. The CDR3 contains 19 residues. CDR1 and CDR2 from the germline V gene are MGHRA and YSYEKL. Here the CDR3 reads CASSQLTVQGAGNTGELFF. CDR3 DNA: TGCGCCAGCAGCCAACTCACCGTACAGGGGGCGGGGAACACCGGGGAGCTGTTTTTT.

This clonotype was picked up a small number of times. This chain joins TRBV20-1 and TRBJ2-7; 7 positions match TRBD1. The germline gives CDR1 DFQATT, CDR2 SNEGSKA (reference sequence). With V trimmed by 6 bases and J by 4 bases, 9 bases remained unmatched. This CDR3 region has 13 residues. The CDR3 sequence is CSAAVQGIYEQYF. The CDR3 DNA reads TGCAGTGCGGCTGTACAGGGGATTTACGAGCAGTACTTC.

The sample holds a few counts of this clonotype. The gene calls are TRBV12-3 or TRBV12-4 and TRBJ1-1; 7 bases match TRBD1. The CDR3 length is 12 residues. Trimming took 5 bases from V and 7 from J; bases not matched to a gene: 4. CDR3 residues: CASSRPGGEAFF. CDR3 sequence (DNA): TGTGCCAGCAGTCGGCCAGGGGGTGAAGCTTTCTTT.

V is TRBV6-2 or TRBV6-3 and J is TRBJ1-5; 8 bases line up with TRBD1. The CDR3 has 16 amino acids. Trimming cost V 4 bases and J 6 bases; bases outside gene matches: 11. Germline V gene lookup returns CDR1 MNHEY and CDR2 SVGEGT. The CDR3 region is CASSSPPDRGGQPQHF. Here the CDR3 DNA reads TGTGCCAGCAGTTCACCGCCTGACAGGGGCGGTCAGCCCCAGCATTTT.

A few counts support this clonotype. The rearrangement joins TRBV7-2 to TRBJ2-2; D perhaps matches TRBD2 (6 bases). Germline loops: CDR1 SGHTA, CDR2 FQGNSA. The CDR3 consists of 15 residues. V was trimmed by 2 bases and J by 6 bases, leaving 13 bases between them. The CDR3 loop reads CASSLRWGEAGELFF. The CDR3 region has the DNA TGTGCCAGCAGCTTACGGTGGGGGGAGGCCGGGGAGCTGTTTTTT.

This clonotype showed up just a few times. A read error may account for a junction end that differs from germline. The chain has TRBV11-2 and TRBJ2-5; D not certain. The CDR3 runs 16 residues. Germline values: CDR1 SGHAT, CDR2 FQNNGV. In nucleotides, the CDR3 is TGTGCCAGCAGCTTAGACGGGCGGTCTACGGAGAATGAGCAGTCCTTC. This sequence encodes CASSLDGRSTENEQSF.

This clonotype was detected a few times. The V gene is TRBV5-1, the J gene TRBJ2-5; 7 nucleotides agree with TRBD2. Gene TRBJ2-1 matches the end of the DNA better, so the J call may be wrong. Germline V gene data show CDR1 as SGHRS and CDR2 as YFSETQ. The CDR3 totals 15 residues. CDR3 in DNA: TGCGCCAGCAGCTTGCAACCGGGAGGTAATAATGAGCAGTTCTTC. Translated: CASSLQPGGNNEQFF.

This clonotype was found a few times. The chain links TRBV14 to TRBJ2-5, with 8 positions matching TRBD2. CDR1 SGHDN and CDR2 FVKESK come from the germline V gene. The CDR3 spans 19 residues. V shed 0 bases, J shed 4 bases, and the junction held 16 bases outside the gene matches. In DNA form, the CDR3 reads TGTGCCAGCAGCCAAGAGTCCGGACTAGCCTGGCCAACAAGAGAGACCCAGTACTTC. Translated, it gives CASSQESGLAWPTRETQYF.

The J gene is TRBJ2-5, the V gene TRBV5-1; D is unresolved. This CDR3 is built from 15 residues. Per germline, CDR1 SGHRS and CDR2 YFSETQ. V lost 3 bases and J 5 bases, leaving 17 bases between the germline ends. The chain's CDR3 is CASSWKTRAEETQYF. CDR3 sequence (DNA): TGCGCCAGCAGCTGGAAAACAAGGGCCGAGGAGACCCAGTACTTC.

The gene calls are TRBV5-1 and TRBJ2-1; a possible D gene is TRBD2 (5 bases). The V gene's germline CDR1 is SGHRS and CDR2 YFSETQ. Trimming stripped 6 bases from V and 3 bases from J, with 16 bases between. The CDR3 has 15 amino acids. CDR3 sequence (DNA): TGCGCCAGCACTACCAGCGGTTCCTTCTACAATGAGCAGTTCTTC. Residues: CASTTSGSFYNEQFF.

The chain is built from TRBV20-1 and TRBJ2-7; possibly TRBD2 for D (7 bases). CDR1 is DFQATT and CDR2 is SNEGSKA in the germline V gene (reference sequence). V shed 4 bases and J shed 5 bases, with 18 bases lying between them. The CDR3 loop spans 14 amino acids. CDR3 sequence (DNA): TGCAGTGCTACGACCGCGGGGGACACACACGAGCAGTACTTC. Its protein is CSATTAGDTHEQYF.

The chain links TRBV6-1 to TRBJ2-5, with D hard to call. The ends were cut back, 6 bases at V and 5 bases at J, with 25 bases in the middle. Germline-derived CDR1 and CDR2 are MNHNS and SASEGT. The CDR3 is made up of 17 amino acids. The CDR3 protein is CASSSQTRQFSVETQYF. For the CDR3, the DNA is TGTGCCAGCAGCTCGCAAACCCGACAATTCTCCGTGGAGACCCAGTACTTC.

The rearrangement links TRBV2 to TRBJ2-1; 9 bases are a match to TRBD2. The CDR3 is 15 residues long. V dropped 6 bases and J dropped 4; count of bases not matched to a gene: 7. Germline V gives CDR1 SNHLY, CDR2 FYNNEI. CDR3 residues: CASRQGLATYNEQFF. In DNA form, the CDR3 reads TGTGCCAGCAGACAAGGACTAGCGACGTACAATGAGCAGTTCTTC.

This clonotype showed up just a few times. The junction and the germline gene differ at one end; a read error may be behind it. The CDR3 DNA reads as TGTGCCCGCAGTACCCGGGAGGGAGCCTACGAGCAGTACTTC. It yields the protein CARSTREGAYEQYF. This chain uses TRBV7-9 with TRBJ2-7, with 8 bases aligning to TRBD2. Germline V gene data show CDR1 as SEHNR and CDR2 as FQNEAQ (reference sequence). This CDR3 spans 14 amino acids.

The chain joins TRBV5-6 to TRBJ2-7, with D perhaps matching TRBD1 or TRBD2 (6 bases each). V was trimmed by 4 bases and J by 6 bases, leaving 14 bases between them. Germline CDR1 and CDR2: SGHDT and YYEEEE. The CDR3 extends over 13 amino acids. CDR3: CASSPTGLREQYF. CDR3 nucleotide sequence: TGTGCCAGCAGCCCGACAGGACTACGCGAGCAGTACTTC.

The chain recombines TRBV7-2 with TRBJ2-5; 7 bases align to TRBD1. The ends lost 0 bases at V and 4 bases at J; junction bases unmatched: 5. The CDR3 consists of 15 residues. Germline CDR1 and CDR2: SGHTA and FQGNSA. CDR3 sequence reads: CASSLAYRGRETQYF. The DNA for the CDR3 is TGTGCCAGCAGCTTAGCTTACAGGGGTCGAGAGACCCAGTACTTC.

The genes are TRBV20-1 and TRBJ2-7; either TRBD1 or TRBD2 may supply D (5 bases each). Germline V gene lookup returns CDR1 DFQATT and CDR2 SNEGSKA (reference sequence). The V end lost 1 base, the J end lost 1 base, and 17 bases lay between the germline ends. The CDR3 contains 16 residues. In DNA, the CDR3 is TGCAGTGCTAGAGTAAAAACGAGGGACCCATCCTACGAGCAGTACTTC. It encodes CSARVKTRDPSYEQYF.

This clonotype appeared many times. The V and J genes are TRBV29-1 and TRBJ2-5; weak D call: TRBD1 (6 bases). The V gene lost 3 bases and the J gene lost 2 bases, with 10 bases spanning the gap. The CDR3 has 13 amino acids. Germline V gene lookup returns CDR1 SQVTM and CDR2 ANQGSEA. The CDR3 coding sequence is TGCAGCGTTGAGGGACATGCGCAAGAGACCCAGTACTTC. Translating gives CSVEGHAQETQYF.

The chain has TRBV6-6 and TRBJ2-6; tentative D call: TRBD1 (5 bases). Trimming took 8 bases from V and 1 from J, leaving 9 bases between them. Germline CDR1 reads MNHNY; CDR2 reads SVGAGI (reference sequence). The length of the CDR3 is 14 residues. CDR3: CASCTGSGANVLTF. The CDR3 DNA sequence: TGTGCCAGCTGCACAGGTTCTGGGGCCAACGTCCTGACTTTC.

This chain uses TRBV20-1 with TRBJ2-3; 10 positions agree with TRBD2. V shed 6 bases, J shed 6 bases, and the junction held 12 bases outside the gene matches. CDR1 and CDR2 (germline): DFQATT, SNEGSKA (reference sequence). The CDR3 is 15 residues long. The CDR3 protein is CSAGTLAGVQDTQYF. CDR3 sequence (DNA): TGCAGTGCGGGGACCCTAGCGGGAGTACAGGATACGCAGTATTTT.

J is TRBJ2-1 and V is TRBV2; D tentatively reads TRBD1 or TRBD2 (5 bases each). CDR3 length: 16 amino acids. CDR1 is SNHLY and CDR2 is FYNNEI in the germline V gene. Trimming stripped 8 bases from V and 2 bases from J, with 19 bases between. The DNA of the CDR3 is TGTGCCAGCTTGATGAGGCCGGGACCAACCTACAATGAGCAGTTCTTC. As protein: CASLMRPGPTYNEQFF.

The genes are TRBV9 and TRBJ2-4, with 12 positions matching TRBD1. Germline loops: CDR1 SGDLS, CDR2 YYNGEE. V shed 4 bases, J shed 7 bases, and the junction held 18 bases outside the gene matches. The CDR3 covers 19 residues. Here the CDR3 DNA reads TGTGCCAGCAGCCCCTATGGGACAGGGGGCCCGGGGACGGAGAACATTCAGTACTTC. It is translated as CASSPYGTGGPGTENIQYF.

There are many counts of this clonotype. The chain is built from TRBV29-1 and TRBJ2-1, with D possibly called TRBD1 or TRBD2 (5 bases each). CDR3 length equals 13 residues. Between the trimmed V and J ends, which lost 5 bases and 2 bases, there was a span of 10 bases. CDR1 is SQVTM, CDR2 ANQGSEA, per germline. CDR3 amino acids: CSVWDGAYNEQFF. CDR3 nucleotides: TGCAGCGTTTGGGACGGTGCCTACAATGAGCAGTTCTTC.

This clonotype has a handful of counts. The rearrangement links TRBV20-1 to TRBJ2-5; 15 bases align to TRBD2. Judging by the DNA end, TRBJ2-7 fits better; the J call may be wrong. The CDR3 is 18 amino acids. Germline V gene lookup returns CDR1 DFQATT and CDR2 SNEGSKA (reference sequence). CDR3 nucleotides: TGCAGTGCTACGGGACTAGCGGGAGGAAGCCGAAGGGTCTACGAGCAGTACTTC. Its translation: CSATGLAGGSRRVYEQYF.

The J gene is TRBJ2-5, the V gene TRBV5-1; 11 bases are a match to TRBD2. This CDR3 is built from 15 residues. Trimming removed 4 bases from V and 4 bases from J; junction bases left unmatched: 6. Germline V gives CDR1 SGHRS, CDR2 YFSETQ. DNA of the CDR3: TGCGCCAGCAGCCGCGGTAGCGGGGGGGCAGAGACCCAGTACTTC. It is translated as CASSRGSGGAETQYF.

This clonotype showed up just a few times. Here the CDR3 DNA reads TGTGCCAGCAGCGCCTTATCGGGAGGGAGTGATACGCAGTATTTT. Protein sequence: CASSALSGGSDTQYF. The chain employs TRBV5-5 and TRBJ2-3; TRBD2 aligns across 8 bases. The V gene end was trimmed by 4 bases and the J gene end by 6 bases; junction bases not matched to a gene: 10. The V gene's germline CDR1 is SGHKS and CDR2 YYEKEE (reference sequence). The CDR3 contains 15 residues. Combining the CDR3 with reference TRBV5-5 and TRBJ2-3 gives the whole variable domain DAGVTQSPTHLIKTRGQQVTLRCSPISGHKSVSWYQQVLGQGPQFIFQYYEKEERGRGNFPDRFSARQFPNYSSELNVNALLLGDSALYLCASSALSGGSDTQYFGPGTRLTVL.

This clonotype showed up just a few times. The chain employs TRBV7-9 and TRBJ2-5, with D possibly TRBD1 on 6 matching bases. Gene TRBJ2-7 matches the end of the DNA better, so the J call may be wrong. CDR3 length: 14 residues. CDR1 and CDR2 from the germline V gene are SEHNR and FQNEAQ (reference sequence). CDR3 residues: CASSPESGAYEQYF. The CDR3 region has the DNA TGTGCCAGCAGCCCGGAGTCAGGGGCCTACGAGCAGTACTTC.